This T cell receptor beta chain was retrieved from a study of early stage breast cancer tumors (TCRdb year 2017). Turning to the overall study: Of the roughly 15 invasive breast tumors, 12 to 13 were found to be estrogen receptor-positive, progesterone receptor-positive and HER2-negative. Most of the 12 ER+/PR+/HER2- tumors were invasive ductal carcinomas, while the other four were invasive lobular carcinomas. On average, each sample got about 9.3-fold read coverage. Across all samples, more than 2.5 million templates representing approximately 1.2 million unique clonotypes were detected.

In the germline V gene, CDR1 corresponds to SGHAT and CDR2 to FQNNGV. CDR3 length: 15 amino acids, cysteine to phenylalanine. The sequence is cut down to CDR3 DNA, 45 bases in frame from base 1. V is cut by 0 bases and J by 0 bases, and the space between the germline ends is 8 bases. The study profiled bulk TCR beta-chain repertoires in matched peripheral blood, tumor and adjacent normal breast tissue taken from some 15 patients with early-stage breast cancer. Before surgery, roughly 5-11 mL of whole blood was collected into EDTA tubes and then processed within 2 hours. Peripheral blood mononuclear cells were isolated by Ficoll-Paque centrifugation in SepMate-50 tubes. PBMCs were cryopreserved in roughly 90% FBS with around 10% DMSO in aliquots of roughly 1.8 to 4.5 million cells and stored in liquid nitrogen. Genomic DNA was extracted with the Qiagen AllPrep DNA/RNA Mini kit. With respect to this clone: This clone's antigen is unknown. Per-base quality was not reported, and no clone a single base away is much larger than it.

Each sample was amplified as two independent genomic DNA replicates: approximately 0.5 ug for blood and roughly 1.5 ug for tumor or normal breast. TCRB sequencing of genomic DNA was carried out with the ImmunoSeq Intro kit according to the manufacturer's instructions. For absolute quantification, the roughly 28-cycle multiplex PCR included proprietary primers along with spike-in control sequences. An 87-bp fragment spanning the CDR3 and flanking V and J genes was sequenced with single-end 150-bp reads. Seven samples, each with two replicates, were multiplexed per lane of an Illumina MiSeq using version 3.0 chemistry. On the study's bioinformatics: The vendor's proprietary pipeline handled the raw data processing, merging both replicates into a single result for each sample. To define clonotypes, the study grouped productive rearrangements that shared the V-gene family, CDR3 amino acid sequence and J-gene segment. To compute clonality, the normalized Shannon entropy (Pielou evenness) of TCRB abundances was subtracted from 1. To estimate T cell density, the total number of templates was divided by the number of input cells, which was inferred from the amount of DNA input. Recon was used with default parameters to estimate total repertoire diversity and clonality. Tumor-enriched clonotypes were defined as having over 0.1% abundance in tumor and at least 32-fold higher abundance than in normal breast. TCRdb mirrors the immuneACCESS table, restricted to in-frame sequences. Some clones are absent from its copies; in checked studies, under half trace to an unresolved V gene, and the reason for the others is unknown. V and J calls and clone size come straight from that table; D and trimming were deduced from the DNA. Present in this sample are about 58,000 clones, 70% to 80% of which were seen just once. The ten largest clones take up roughly 3.4% of the sample.

Results the study describes overall, beyond this receptor: Analysis by tumor subtype was prevented by the small cohort size. Enriched TCRB sequences shared across patients were mostly commonly generated sequences, unlikely to play an important role in the tumor microenvironment. Tumors showed approximately 2.5-fold higher T cell density and higher clonality than adjacent normal breast tissue. Repertoires from blood resembled normal breast more closely than tumor, and using blood as a reference for each tissue separated tumor from normal in 14 of 16 patients. Bulk genomic DNA sequencing of unsorted cells missed chain pairing and functional markers such as CD4, CD8 and FOXP3.

The sequencing input was blood. The TCR originated in a person aged 25 to 45 with breast cancer. The rearrangement combines TRBV11-2 with TRBJ1-1; no D gene call is confident. The nucleotide sequence is given as TGTGCCAGCAGCTTAGACTCCACAGTGAACACTGAAGCTTTCTTT. This translates into CASSLDSTVNTEAFF.